These T cell receptor beta chains were read from a single sample in a study of CXCR3-negative and CXCR3-positive naive CD8 T cells. TCRdb re-analyzed the 5' RACE reads; it lists each CDR3 protein once, without DNA. The table for this sample gives about 150,000 distinct CDR3 sequences. Source material: naive CXCR3+ CD8+ T cells from blood. The receptors here all came from a human donor in good health. Some clones in this sample may be carry-over from other donors' samples. The CDR3 runs from the conserved cysteine through the conserved F or W. The order of the fields is J gene, V gene, CDR3 protein.

j_call: TRBJ2-4
v_call: TRBV3-1
cdr3_aa: CASSQSTENIQYF

j_call: TRBJ2-5
v_call: TRBV4-1
cdr3_aa: CASSQSGWETQYF

j_call: TRBJ2-6
v_call: TRBV7-7
cdr3_aa: CASSLGPGVGANVLTF

j_call: TRBJ2-3
v_call: TRBV7-2
cdr3_aa: CASRKGSGSAQSDTQYF

j_call: TRBJ2-7
v_call: TRBV5-4
cdr3_aa: CASSLRPVYEQYF

j_call: TRBJ1-4
v_call: TRBV7-8
cdr3_aa: CASSLKGQGREKLFF

j_call: TRBJ1-2
v_call: TRBV14
cdr3_aa: CASSQGRTSGAGYTF

j_call: TRBJ1-2
v_call: TRBV12-5
cdr3_aa: CASGLGWYYGYTF

j_call: TRBJ2-7
v_call: TRBV20-1
cdr3_aa: CSARALEGASYEQYF

j_call: TRBJ1-2
v_call: TRBV7-9
cdr3_aa: CASRQGGGYTF

j_call: TRBJ2-7
v_call: TRBV28
cdr3_aa: CASRTSGGAGHYEQYF

j_call: TRBJ1-2
v_call: TRBV7-9
cdr3_aa: CASSLVGQGYYGYTF

j_call: TRBJ1-1
v_call: TRBV10-3
cdr3_aa: CAISEWTVPEAFF

j_call: TRBJ2-7
v_call: TRBV5-1
cdr3_aa: CASSLGQGIYEQYF

j_call: TRBJ2-3
v_call: TRBV28
cdr3_aa: CASLRQGVNGDDADTQYF

j_call: TRBJ2-3
v_call: TRBV7-9
cdr3_aa: CASSHTDTQYF

j_call: TRBJ2-3
v_call: TRBV3-1
cdr3_aa: CASSPPPPGVTDTQYF

j_call: TRBJ2-7
v_call: TRBV20-1
cdr3_aa: CSAGLTQGTSYEQYF

j_call: TRBJ2-7
v_call: TRBV7-6
cdr3_aa: CASSFEKLAGTYEQYF

j_call: TRBJ2-2
v_call: TRBV9
cdr3_aa: CASSVDVGELFF

j_call: TRBJ2-2
v_call: TRBV5-6
cdr3_aa: CASSLAFSRGDPTGELFF

j_call: TRBJ1-1
v_call: TRBV28
cdr3_aa: CASRDRGPTEAFF

j_call: TRBJ2-5
v_call: TRBV10-3
cdr3_aa: CAISEPLAGGETQYF

j_call: TRBJ2-3
v_call: TRBV9
cdr3_aa: CASSVGDLTDTQYF

j_call: TRBJ2-1
v_call: TRBV15
cdr3_aa: CATSRETGNYNEQFF

j_call: TRBJ2-7
v_call: TRBV19
cdr3_aa: CASSIGASGSTYEQYF

j_call: TRBJ2-3
v_call: TRBV29-1
cdr3_aa: CSVEGNLAGPTDTQYF

j_call: TRBJ2-1
v_call: TRBV7-9
cdr3_aa: CASSPPLLVASGKDNEQFF

j_call: TRBJ1-2
v_call: TRBV24-1
cdr3_aa: CATSDGREGYTF

j_call: TRBJ2-7
v_call: TRBV12-3/TRBV12-4
cdr3_aa: CASSRTSGGEQYF

j_call: TRBJ2-1
v_call: TRBV6-6
cdr3_aa: CASSYSGLAAYNEQFF

j_call: TRBJ2-7
v_call: TRBV6-2/TRBV6-3
cdr3_aa: CASRQLGEQYF

j_call: TRBJ2-5
v_call: TRBV7-2
cdr3_aa: CASSSRGLWETQYF

j_call: TRBJ2-3
v_call: TRBV27
cdr3_aa: CASSLGLTDTQYF

j_call: TRBJ2-1
v_call: TRBV4-1
cdr3_aa: CASSQDDWTGVTNEQFF

j_call: TRBJ2-1
v_call: TRBV24-1
cdr3_aa: CATGREWDNEQFF

j_call: TRBJ2-7
v_call: TRBV4-1
cdr3_aa: CASSTRRLDPYEQYF

j_call: TRBJ1-1
v_call: TRBV2
cdr3_aa: CASETGANTEAFF

j_call: TRBJ1-6
v_call: TRBV7-9
cdr3_aa: CASSLRDRGRDDSPLHF

j_call: TRBJ2-3
v_call: TRBV5-1
cdr3_aa: CASSLDPGLGTSTDTQYF